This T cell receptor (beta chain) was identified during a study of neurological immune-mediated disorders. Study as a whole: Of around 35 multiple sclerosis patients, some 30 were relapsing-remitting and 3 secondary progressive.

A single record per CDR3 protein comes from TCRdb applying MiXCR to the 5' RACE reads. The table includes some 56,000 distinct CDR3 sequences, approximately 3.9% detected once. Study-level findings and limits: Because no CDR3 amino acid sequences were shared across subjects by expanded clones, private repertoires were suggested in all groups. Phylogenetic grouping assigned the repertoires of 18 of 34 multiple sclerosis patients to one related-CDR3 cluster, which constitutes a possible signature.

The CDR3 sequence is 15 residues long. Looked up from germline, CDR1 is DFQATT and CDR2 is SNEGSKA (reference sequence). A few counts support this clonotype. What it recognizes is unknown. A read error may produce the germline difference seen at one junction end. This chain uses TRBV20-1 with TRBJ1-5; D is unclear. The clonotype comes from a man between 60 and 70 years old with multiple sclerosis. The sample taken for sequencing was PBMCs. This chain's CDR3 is CSARDFRATNQHQHF. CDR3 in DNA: TGCAGTGCTAGAGATTTTCGGGCGACAAATCAGCACCAGCATTTT.